This passage covers 13 T cell receptor beta chains from one sample sequenced in a study of T cell repertoires and HLA-DP antigens. The table came from immunoSEQ multiplex PCR; TCRdb's copy has only in-frame clones and leaves some out. The table shows about 89,000 clones, with approximately 86% occurring only once. No cognate antigen is known for these TCRs. The sequenced material came from CD4+ T cells from PBMCs. These receptors were taken from a man aged 45 to 65 in good health and CMV-seronegative.

The chain has TRBV30 and TRBJ1-1, with D unclear. Germline assignment: CDR1 GTSNPN and CDR2 SVGIG (reference sequence). V was clipped by 7 bases and J by 5 bases, with 14 bases between them. This CDR3 region has 12 residues. CDR3 sequence: CASIARNTEAFF. DNA for the CDR3: TGTGCCTCCATCGCCCGGAATACTGAAGCTTTCTTT.

V and J are TRBV5-1 and TRBJ1-1, with D unclear. The CDR3 spans 14 residues. Between the trimmed V and J ends, which lost 2 bases and 0 bases, there was a span of 8 bases. CDR1 and CDR2 (germline): SGHRS, YFSETQ. The CDR3 DNA reads as TGCGCCAGCAGCTTCGGCCCGATGAACACTGAAGCTTTCTTT. Its translation is CASSFGPMNTEAFF.

V usage is TRBV11-2 and J usage is TRBJ2-7; D is ambiguous. Germline V gene data show CDR1 as SGHAT and CDR2 as FQNNGV. This CDR3 region has 12 residues. Between the trimmed V and J ends, which lost 0 bases and 6 bases, there was a span of 6 bases. In DNA, the CDR3 is TGTGCCAGCAGCTTAGATCTAGGCGAGCAGTACTTC. This translates into CASSLDLGEQYF.

The CDR3 sequence is CASSPWTGMYEQFF. For the CDR3, the DNA is TGTGCCAGCAGCCCTTGGACAGGGATGTATGAGCAGTTCTTC. The chain carries TRBV7-6 and TRBJ2-1, with 8 bases aligning to TRBD1. From germline, CDR1 is SGHVS and CDR2 FNYEAQ. Trimming cost V 5 bases and J 8 bases; bases outside gene matches: 8. This CDR3 is 14 amino acids long. The variable domain in full, with the rest retrieved from reference TRBV7-6 and TRBJ2-1, is GAGVSQSPRYKVTKRGQDVALRCDPISGHVSLYWYRQALGQGPEFLTYFNYEAQQDKSGLPNDRFSAERPEGSISTLTIQRTEQRDSAMYRCASSPWTGMYEQFFGPGTRLTVL.

This clone was seen only a few times. The V gene is TRBV14, the J gene TRBJ2-5, with TRBD2 matching 15 bases. Germline CDR1 is SGHDN and CDR2 is FVKESK. V shed 1 base, J shed 4 bases, and the junction held 7 bases outside the gene matches. The CDR3 extends over 18 amino acids. CDR3 DNA sequence: TGTGCCAGCAGCCAAGGGTGGACTAGCGGGAGGGTCGGAGAGACCCAGTACTTC. Translated: CASSQGWTSGRVGETQYF.

CDR3 coding DNA: TGTGCCAGCAGCCCGCGTCCCAGGGGATCTTCCGACGAGCAGTACTTC. Its protein is CASSPRPRGSSDEQYF. This rearrangement joins TRBV7-9 to TRBJ2-7, with TRBD1 as a possible D gene (6 bases). Looked up from germline, CDR1 is SEHNR and CDR2 is FQNEAQ (reference sequence). The CDR3 loop spans 16 amino acids. With 5 bases removed from V and 5 bases from J, the gap between germline ends came to 22 bases.

The chain uses TRBV7-9 and TRBJ2-3, with a possible D match to TRBD1 (5 bases). This CDR3 region has 13 residues. The V end was cut by 1 base, the J end by 5 bases, with 7 bases between. Germline V gene sequence: CDR1 SEHNR, CDR2 FQNEAQ (reference sequence). CDR3 DNA sequence: TGTGCCAGCAGCTTAGGGGGCCAAGATACGCAGTATTTT. It codes for CASSLGGQDTQYF.

The genes are TRBV30 and TRBJ2-5; TRBD1 matches 9 bases. Trimming took 4 bases from V and 2 from J; bases not matched to a gene: 5. Per the germline V gene, CDR1 is GTSNPN and CDR2 is SVGIG (reference sequence). The CDR3 totals 14 residues. In nucleotides, the CDR3 is TGTGCCTGGAACAGGGGGCGGGGGCAAGAGACCCAGTACTTC. As protein: CAWNRGRGQETQYF.

This rearrangement joins TRBV6-4 to TRBJ2-6; 9 nucleotides align to TRBD1. The ends lost 2 bases at V and 0 bases at J; junction bases unmatched: 5. This CDR3 comprises 18 residues. The germline V gene has CDR1 MRHNA and CDR2 SNTAGT. For the CDR3, the DNA is TGTGCCAGCAGTGACCCTGGGACAGGGAGCTCTGGGGCCAACGTCCTGACTTTC. Its translation: CASSDPGTGSSGANVLTF.

V usage is TRBV29-1 and J usage is TRBJ2-3; D is undetermined. Germline CDR1 and CDR2: SQVTM and ANQGSEA. V was clipped by 0 bases and J by 10 bases, with 11 bases between them. The CDR3 is 12 residues long. The CDR3 loop reads CSVEDPGPPQYF. As DNA, the CDR3 is TGCAGCGTTGAAGATCCTGGGCCACCGCAGTATTTT.

This clone was recorded a few times. V gene TRBV5-5 combines with J gene TRBJ1-5, with 7 bases that match TRBD1. The CDR3 is made up of 18 amino acids. The ends lost 0 bases at V and 5 bases at J; junction bases unmatched: 14. The germline CDR1 and CDR2 sequences are SGHKS and YYEKEE (reference sequence). CDR3 in DNA: TGTGCCAGCAGCTTGGAGCCGGGTGGCAGGGGGAACGATCAGCCCCAGCATTTT. This sequence encodes CASSLEPGGRGNDQPQHF.

This clone appeared once. The chain couples TRBV4-3 to TRBJ2-1; D gene unclear. Germline V gene data show CDR1 as LGHNA and CDR2 as YSLEER. V shed 4 bases and J shed 0 bases, with 19 bases lying between them. The CDR3 is 18 amino acids. The CDR3 region is CASSPHLRTVSSYNEQFF. The CDR3 bases are TGCGCCAGCAGCCCCCACCTTCGGACGGTAAGCTCCTACAATGAGCAGTTCTTC.

V is TRBV30 and J is TRBJ1-1, with 7 bases lining up with TRBD1. Trimming at V came to 6 bases and at J to 1 base, leaving 2 bases not matched to a gene. The CDR3 has 12 residues. CDR1 and CDR2 (germline): GTSNPN, SVGIG (reference sequence). In nucleotides, the CDR3 is TGTGCCTGCAGGACAGGGAACACTGAAGCTTTCTTT. Encoded protein: CACRTGNTEAFF.